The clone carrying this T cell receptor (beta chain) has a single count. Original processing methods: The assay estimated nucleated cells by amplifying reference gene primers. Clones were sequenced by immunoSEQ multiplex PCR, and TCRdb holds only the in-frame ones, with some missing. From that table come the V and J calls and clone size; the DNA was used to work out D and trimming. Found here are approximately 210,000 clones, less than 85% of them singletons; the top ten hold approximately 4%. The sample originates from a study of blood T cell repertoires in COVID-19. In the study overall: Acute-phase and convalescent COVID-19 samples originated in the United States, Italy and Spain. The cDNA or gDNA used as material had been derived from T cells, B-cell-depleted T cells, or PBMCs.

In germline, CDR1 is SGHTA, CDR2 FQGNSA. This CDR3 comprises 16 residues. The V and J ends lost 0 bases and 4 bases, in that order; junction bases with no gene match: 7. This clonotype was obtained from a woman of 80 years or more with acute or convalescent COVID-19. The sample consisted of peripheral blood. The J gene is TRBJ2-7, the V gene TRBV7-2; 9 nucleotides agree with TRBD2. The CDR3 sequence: CASSLALGLASYEQYF. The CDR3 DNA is TGTGCCAGCAGCTTAGCGCTTGGACTAGCGTCATACGAGCAGTACTTC. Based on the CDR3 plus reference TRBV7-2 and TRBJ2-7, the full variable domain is GAGVSQSPSNKVTEKGKDVELRCDPISGHTALYWYRQSLGQGLEFLIYFQGNSAPDKSGLPSDRFSAERTGGSVSTLTIQRTQQEDSAVYLCASSLALGLASYEQYFGPGTRLTVT.